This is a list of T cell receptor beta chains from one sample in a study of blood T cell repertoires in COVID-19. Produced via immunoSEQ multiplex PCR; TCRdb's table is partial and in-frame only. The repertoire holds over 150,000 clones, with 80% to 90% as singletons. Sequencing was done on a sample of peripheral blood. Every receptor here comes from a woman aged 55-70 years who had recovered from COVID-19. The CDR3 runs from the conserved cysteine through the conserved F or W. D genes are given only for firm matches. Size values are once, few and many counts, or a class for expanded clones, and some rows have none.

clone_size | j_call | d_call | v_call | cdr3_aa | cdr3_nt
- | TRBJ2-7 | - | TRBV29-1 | CSVGGSGSYEQYF | TGCAGCGTTGGGGGATCAGGGTCCTACGAGCAGTACTTC
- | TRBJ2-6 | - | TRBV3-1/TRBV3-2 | CASSLGQSSGANVLTF | TGTGCCAGCAGCCTTGGGCAGTCATCTGGGGCCAACGTCCTGACTTTC
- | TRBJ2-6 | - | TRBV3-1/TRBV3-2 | CASSQQGSGANVLTF | TGTGCCAGCAGCCAACAGGGTTCTGGGGCCAACGTCCTGACTTTC
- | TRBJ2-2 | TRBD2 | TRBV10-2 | CACEAGGTGELFF | TGCGCCTGTGAGGCGGGGGGCACCGGGGAGCTGTTTTTT
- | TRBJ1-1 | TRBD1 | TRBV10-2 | CATTGALNTEAFF | TGCGCCACCACAGGGGCGCTGAACACTGAAGCTTTCTTT
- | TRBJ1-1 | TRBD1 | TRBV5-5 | CASSGSGTGRTEAFF | TGTGCCAGCAGTGGTTCCGGGACAGGGCGCACTGAAGCTTTCTTT
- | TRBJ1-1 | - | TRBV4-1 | CASSQTPEGTEAFF | TGCGCCAGCAGCCAGACCCCAGAGGGCACTGAAGCTTTCTTT
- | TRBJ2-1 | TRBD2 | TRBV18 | CASASSGGNEQFF | TGTGCCAGCGCAAGTAGCGGGGGCAATGAGCAGTTCTTC
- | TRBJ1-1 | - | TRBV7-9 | CASSLTGSEAFF | TGTGCCAGCAGCTTAACAGGATCTGAAGCTTTCTTT
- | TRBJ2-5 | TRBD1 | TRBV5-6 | CASSLGQGGLETQYF | TGTGCCAGCAGCCTCGGACAGGGAGGTTTAGAGACCCAGTACTTC
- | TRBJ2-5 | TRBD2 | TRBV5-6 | CASSLDGRVFGTREETQYF | TGTGCCAGCAGCTTGGACGGGAGGGTTTTCGGGACAAGGGAAGAGACCCAGTACTTC
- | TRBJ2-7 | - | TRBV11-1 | CASSYDSPYEQYF | TGTGCCAGCAGCTACGACTCCCCCTACGAGCAGTACTTC
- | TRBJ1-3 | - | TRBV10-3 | CATTTGVGGNTIYF | TGTGCCACAACGACAGGTGTAGGTGGAAACACCATATATTTT
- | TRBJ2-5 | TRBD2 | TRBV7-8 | CASSPAGREETQYF | TGTGCCAGCAGCCCAGCCGGGAGGGAAGAGACCCAGTACTTC
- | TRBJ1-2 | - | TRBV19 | CASSTGHATIYGYTF | TGTGCCAGTAGTACCGGACACGCTACTATCTATGGCTACACCTTC
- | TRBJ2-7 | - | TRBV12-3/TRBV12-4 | CASRFREYYEQYF | TGTGCCAGCAGATTCCGGGAATACTACGAGCAGTACTTC
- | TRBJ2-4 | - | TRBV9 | CASSGGSQNIQYF | TGTGCCAGCAGCGGTGGCAGTCAAAACATTCAGTACTTC
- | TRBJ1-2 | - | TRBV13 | CASSLIQGTYGYTF | TGTGCCAGCAGCTTAATTCAGGGGACCTATGGCTACACCTTC
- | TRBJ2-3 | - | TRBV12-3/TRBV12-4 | CASTRRTTDTQYF | TGTGCCAGCACGCGGAGAACCACAGATACGCAGTATTTT
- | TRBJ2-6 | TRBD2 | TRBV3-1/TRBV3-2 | CASSLPPGLAGGLGANVLTF | TGTGCCAGCAGCCTACCACCGGGACTAGCGGGGGGGCTCGGGGCCAACGTCCTGACTTTC
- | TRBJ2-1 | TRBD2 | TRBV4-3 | CASSRGLAGPDEQFF | TGCGCCAGCAGCCGGGGACTAGCGGGGCCCGATGAGCAGTTCTTC
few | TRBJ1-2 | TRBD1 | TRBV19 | CASQGQLNYGYTF | TGTGCCAGTCAGGGACAGCTAAACTATGGCTACACCTTC
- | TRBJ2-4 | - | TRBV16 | CASREDAKNIQYF | TGTGCCTCCAGAGAGGATGCCAAAAACATTCAGTACTTC
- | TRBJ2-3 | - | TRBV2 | CASRDVTGSEADTQYF | TGTGCCAGCAGGGACGTAACGGGGTCTGAGGCAGATACGCAGTATTTT
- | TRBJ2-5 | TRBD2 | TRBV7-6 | CASSGLEQETQYF | TGTGCCAGCAGCGGACTAGAACAAGAGACCCAGTACTTC
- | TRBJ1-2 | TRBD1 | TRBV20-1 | CSASNRGNYGYTF | TGCAGTGCTAGTAACAGGGGGAACTATGGCTACACCTTC
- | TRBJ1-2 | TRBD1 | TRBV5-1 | CASSQQGADGYTF | TGCGCCAGCAGCCAACAGGGGGCGGATGGCTACACCTTC
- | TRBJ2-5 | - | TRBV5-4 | CASSLEGVETQYF | TGTGCCAGCAGCTTGGAGGGGGTCGAGACCCAGTACTTC
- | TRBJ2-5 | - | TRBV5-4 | CASSLDFQETQYF | TGTGCCAGCAGCTTGGACTTTCAAGAGACCCAGTACTTC
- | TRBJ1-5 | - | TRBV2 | CASSEAQTYQPQHF | TGTGCCAGCAGTGAAGCTCAGACTTATCAGCCCCAGCATTTT
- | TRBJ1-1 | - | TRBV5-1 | CASNPGGTAEAFF | TGCGCCAGCAACCCGGGAGGGACCGCTGAAGCTTTCTTT
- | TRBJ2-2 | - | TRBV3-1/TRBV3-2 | CASSQGELNTGELFF | TGTGCCAGCAGCCAAGGGGAGTTGAACACCGGGGAGCTGTTTTTT
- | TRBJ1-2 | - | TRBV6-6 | CASSDQAYGYTF | TGTGCCAGCAGTGACCAGGCATACGGCTACACCTTC
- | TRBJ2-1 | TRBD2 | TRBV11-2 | CASSFPYRTSGGYNEQFF | TGTGCCAGCAGCTTCCCCTATCGGACTAGCGGGGGTTACAATGAGCAGTTCTTC
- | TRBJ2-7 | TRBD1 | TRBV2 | CASSPDRGLYEQYF | TGTGCCAGCAGCCCGGACAGGGGACTATACGAGCAGTACTTC
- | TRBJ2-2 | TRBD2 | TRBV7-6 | CASSASGGLFGELFF | TGTGCCAGCAGTGCTAGCGGGGGGCTTTTCGGGGAGCTGTTTTTT
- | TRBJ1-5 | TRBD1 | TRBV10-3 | CAISGQGGLGNQPQHF | TGTGCCATCAGTGGACAGGGAGGTTTGGGCAATCAGCCCCAGCATTTT
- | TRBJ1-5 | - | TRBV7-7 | CASSPGLDQPQHF | TGTGCTAGCAGCCCCGGACTTGATCAGCCCCAGCATTTT
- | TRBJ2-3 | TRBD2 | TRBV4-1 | CASSQAPSGVSRTDTQYF | TGCGCCAGCAGCCAGGCCCCTAGCGGGGTTAGTCGCACAGATACGCAGTATTTT
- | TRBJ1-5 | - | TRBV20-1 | CSASRSGITNQPQHF | TGCAGTGCTAGTAGGTCCGGGATTACCAATCAGCCCCAGCATTTT
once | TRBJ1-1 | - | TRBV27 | CASSRGGQAFF | TGTGCCAGCAGTCGCGGGGGCCAGGCTTTCTTT
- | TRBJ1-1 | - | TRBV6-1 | CASSEGRGMNSEAFF | TGTGCCAGCAGTGAAGGGCGAGGGATGAACAGTGAAGCTTTCTTT
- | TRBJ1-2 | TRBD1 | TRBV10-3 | CAISGQGANYGYTF | TGTGCCATCAGTGGACAGGGAGCTAACTATGGCTACACCTTC
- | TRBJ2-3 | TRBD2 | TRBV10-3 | CAISQAFTSGGSDTQYF | TGTGCCATCAGTCAAGCATTCACTAGCGGGGGGTCAGATACGCAGTATTTT
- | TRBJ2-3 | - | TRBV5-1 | CASSFGETRGVPDTQYF | TGCGCCAGCAGCTTCGGAGAGACTAGAGGAGTACCAGATACGCAGTATTTT
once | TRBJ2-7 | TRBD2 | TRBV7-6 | CASSLGGVLSYEQYF | TGTGCCAGCAGCTTGGGGGGGGTCCTCTCCTACGAGCAGTACTTC
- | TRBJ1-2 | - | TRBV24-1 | CATSDSSGGAIGYTF | TGTGCCACCAGTGATTCATCGGGGGGGGCTATTGGCTACACCTTC
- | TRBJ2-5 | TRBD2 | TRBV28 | CASSPTGLAGTRETQYF | TGTGCCAGCAGTCCGACAGGACTAGCGGGGACCCGAGAGACCCAGTACTTC
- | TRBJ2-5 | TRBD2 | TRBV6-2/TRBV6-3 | CASSRGLGETQYF | TGTGCCAGCAGTCGAGGACTAGGGGAGACCCAGTACTTC